One and the same sample provided the 14 T cell receptor beta chains below, sequenced in a study of shared clonotypes between healthy human individuals. CD45RO-negative, CCR7-selected cells formed the naive CD8 fraction, which excluded terminally differentiated effector memory CD45RA+ cells. TCRdb's table, derived via immunoSEQ multiplex PCR, lists solely in-frame clones and lacks some. Seen here are approximately 740,000 clones, more than 85% observed once, and the top ten hold around 24%. The sequencing sample was made of naive CD8+ T cells sorted from blood. The receptors were sampled from a man under 40 in good health.

The chain joins TRBV19 to TRBJ2-7; 10 bases fit TRBD1. Germline V lookup: CDR1 LNHDA, CDR2 SQIVND (reference sequence). J lost 4 bases, V lost 6 bases, and 6 bases had no gene match. There are 14 residues in the CDR3. Written as DNA, the CDR3 is TGTGCCAGTAGACCGGGACAGGGGCTATACGAGCAGTACTTC. This sequence encodes CASRPGQGLYEQYF. The full variable domain, its missing parts supplied by reference TRBV19 and TRBJ2-7, is DGGITQSPKYLFRKEGQNVTLSCEQNLNHDAMYWYRQDPGQGLRLIYYSQIVNDFQKGDIAEGYSVSREKKESFPLTVTSAQKNPTAFYLCASRPGQGLYEQYFGPGTRLTVT.

This sequence joins TRBV4-3 and TRBJ2-1; D uncertain. In germline, CDR1 is LGHNA, CDR2 YSLEER. Trimming took off 0 bases at V and 8 bases at J, with 11 bases between the two ends. The CDR3 sequence is 14 residues long. Here the CDR3 DNA reads TGCGCCAGCAGCCAAGATCCCAGGCTAGATGAGCAGTTCTTC. Residues: CASSQDPRLDEQFF.

This sequence joins TRBV6-4 and TRBJ1-1; TRBD1 matches 7 bases. CDR3 length equals 14 residues. Unmatched junction bases numbered 4, after V lost 6 bases and J lost 0 bases. The germline V gene encodes CDR1 MRHNA and CDR2 SNTAGT. CDR3 DNA sequence: TGTGCCAGCAGGGAGACAGGGTTGAACACTGAAGCTTTCTTT. Translation gives CASRETGLNTEAFF.

The J gene is TRBJ2-7, the V gene TRBV5-1, with TRBD2 matching 13 bases. The V segment lost 4 bases and the J segment 2 bases; nucleotides outside the gene matches: 3. CDR1 and CDR2 (germline): SGHRS, YFSETQ. The length of the CDR3 is 15 residues. This CDR3 is CASSEGLAGTYEQYF. The CDR3 DNA is TGCGCCAGCAGCGAGGGACTAGCGGGAACCTACGAGCAGTACTTC.

For the CDR3, the DNA is TGTGCCAGCAGCTTGAGGGCCGGCACTGAAGCTTTCTTT. It yields the protein CASSLRAGTEAFF. The chain combines TRBV7-9 with TRBJ1-1; D call uncertain. CDR3 length: 13 amino acids. Trimming cost V 3 bases and J 4 bases, with 9 bases left between them. The germline gives CDR1 SEHNR, CDR2 FQNEAQ (reference sequence).

The CDR3 DNA reads TGTGCCAGCAGCTCTTTAGCGGTTTCCTACAATGAGCAGTTCTTC. It codes for CASSSLAVSYNEQFF. The chain has TRBV11-2 and TRBJ2-1; TRBD2 is a possible D gene (6 bases). The CDR3 covers 15 residues. Germline V gene sequence: CDR1 SGHAT, CDR2 FQNNGV. V dropped 4 bases and J dropped 1 base, with 11 bases sitting between them.

The chain combines TRBV27 with TRBJ2-7, with D perhaps matching TRBD1 or TRBD2 (5 bases each). CDR1 is MNHEY and CDR2 is SMNVEV in the germline V gene (reference sequence). The CDR3 totals 13 residues. V lost 7 bases to trimming and J lost 3 bases, with 13 bases between them. The CDR3 protein is CASNGDGGYEQYF. CDR3 bases: TGTGCCAGCAATGGGGATGGGGGCTACGAGCAGTACTTC.

V gene TRBV27 combines with J gene TRBJ2-3; D possibly uses TRBD1 or TRBD2 (5 bases each). V lost 2 bases, J lost 0 bases, and 21 bases lay in between. Germline V gene data show CDR1 as MNHEY and CDR2 as SMNVEV (reference sequence). The CDR3 covers 19 residues. The CDR3 is CASSLVRARKGSSTDTQYF. In DNA, the CDR3 is TGTGCCAGCAGTTTAGTGCGGGCCAGGAAGGGGAGTAGCACAGATACGCAGTATTTT.

Regarding this clone: Other nucleotide sequences in the sample specify the same CDR3. The chain employs TRBV9 and TRBJ2-1, with D unresolved. Germline assignment: CDR1 SGDLS and CDR2 YYNGEE. CDR3 size: 13 residues. Trimming stripped 0 bases from V and 3 bases from J, with 4 bases between. This chain's CDR3 is CASSVGDYNEQFF. As DNA, the CDR3 is TGTGCCAGCAGCGTAGGGGACTACAATGAGCAGTTCTTC.

The rearrangement uses TRBV30 and TRBJ1-5, with D unresolved. Germline V gives CDR1 GTSNPN, CDR2 SVGIG (reference sequence). This CDR3 region has 14 residues. The V end was cut by 0 bases, the J end by 0 bases, with 6 bases between. The CDR3 sequence: CAWSVGISNQPQHF. The CDR3 region has the DNA TGTGCCTGGAGTGTTGGGATTAGCAATCAGCCCCAGCATTTT.

The chain is built from TRBV27 and TRBJ2-2; 10 bases are shared with TRBD2. Germline-derived CDR1 and CDR2 are MNHEY and SMNVEV (reference sequence). V shed 3 bases and J 7 bases; nucleotides not matched to a gene: 11. CDR3 length: 17 amino acids. In nucleotides, the CDR3 is TGTGCCAGCAGTTTTCAAGCTAGCGGGAGTGGTATCGGGGAGCTGTTTTTT. This translates into CASSFQASGSGIGELFF.

This rearrangement joins TRBV6-1 to TRBJ2-1; 8 bases match TRBD1. Trimming removed 3 bases from V and 6 bases from J; junction bases left unmatched: 10. This CDR3 region has 16 residues. Germline CDR1 MNHNS, CDR2 SASEGT. CDR3 DNA: TGTGCCAGCAGTGACCAGGGGGCCCCCTCGTTCAATGAGCAGTTCTTC. Its translation: CASSDQGAPSFNEQFF.

This clone came up a few times. This chain links TRBV19 with TRBJ1-5; 10 bases fit TRBD1. The germline V gene has CDR1 LNHDA and CDR2 SQIVND (reference sequence). Trimming cost V 10 bases and J 4 bases; bases outside gene matches: 7. The length of the CDR3 is 14 residues. CDR3 protein: CATRDRGPNQPQHF. The DNA of the CDR3 is TGTGCCACCCGGGACAGGGGCCCGAATCAGCCCCAGCATTTT.

The chain couples TRBV6-5 to TRBJ2-3; perhaps TRBD2 as D (6 bases). The CDR3 spans 14 residues. V lost 1 base and J 4 bases, leaving 9 bases between the germline ends. The germline CDR1 and CDR2 sequences are MNHEY and SVGAGI. The CDR3 sequence: CASSYLGGADTQYF. DNA for the CDR3: TGTGCCAGCAGTTACTTGGGAGGAGCAGATACGCAGTATTTT.